A selection of T cell receptor beta chains follows, all from one sample in a study of neurological immune-mediated disorders. TCRdb reanalysed the 5' RACE reads using MiXCR and keeps one entry per CDR3 protein. The top ten clones hold 30% to 35% of a sample with roughly 18,000 distinct CDR3 sequences, roughly 29% of them seen once. Sequencing was done on a sample of PBMCs. The receptors derive from a middle-aged man with HTLV-1-associated myelopathy (HAM/TSP). CDR3s include the opening cysteine and the closing phenylalanine or tryptophan. A D gene is named only where the DNA matches it firmly. Rows give clone size only sometimes, using once, few, many, or a class for an expanded clone.

clone_size	cdr3_length	d_call	v_call	j_call	cdr3_nt	cdr3_aa
.	16	TRBD1	TRBV20-1	TRBJ1-2	TGCAGTGCTAGAGCCGGGACAGGGGGCGTTTCCTATGGCTACACCTTC	CSARAGTGGVSYGYTF
many	16	.	TRBV15	TRBJ1-4	TGTGCCACCAGCAGAGAAACTGCCAGGGTCGGTGAAAAACTGTTTTTT	CATSRETARVGEKLFF
many	11	.	TRBV29-1	TRBJ1-1	TGCAGCATGAGGAGGACTTCCGAAGCTTTCTTT	CSMRRTSEAFF
.	13	.	TRBV10-2	TRBJ1-1	TGCGCCAGGAGTAGGGATAAGGGCACTGAAGCTTTCTTT	CARSRDKGTEAFF
.	14	TRBD1	TRBV5-1	TRBJ1-6	TGCGCCAGCAGACTGGGACAGCATAATTCACCCCTCCACTTT	CASRLGQHNSPLHF
.	12	.	TRBV20-1	TRBJ2-5	TGCAGTGCAGGTGAAATACAAGAGACCCAGTACTTC	CSAGEIQETQYF
.	14	.	TRBV24-1	TRBJ2-1	TGTGCCACCAGTGATTTCGTCAGGGCTAATGAGCAGTTCTTC	CATSDFVRANEQFF
.	15	TRBD1	TRBV7-7	TRBJ2-3	TGTGCTAGCAGCCTCGGGACAGGGGACACAGATACGCAGTATTTT	CASSLGTGDTDTQYF
many	15	.	TRBV29-1	TRBJ1-2	TGCAGCGTTGAAATCCCCGACAGTTATCACTATGGCTACACCTTC	CSVEIPDSYHYGYTF
.	14	TRBD1	TRBV7-2	TRBJ2-5	TGTGCCAGCAGCCCGGGACAGAGGCAAGAGACCCAGTACTTC	CASSPGQRQETQYF
.	15	.	TRBV5-1	TRBJ2-3	TGCGCCAGCAGCCGAAATAGAGGGGGCACAGATACGCAGTATTTT	CASSRNRGGTDTQYF
few	16	TRBD1	TRBV5-4	TRBJ2-7	TGTGCCAGCAGCTCCACCGGGACAGGGGAATCCTACGAGCAGTACTTC	CASSSTGTGESYEQYF
once	14	TRBD1	TRBV19	TRBJ1-1	TGTGCCACCTCCCCAGGGGGCGGGAGCACTGAAGCTTTCTTT	CATSPGGGSTEAFF
.	15	TRBD1	TRBV20-1	TRBJ1-2	TGCAGTGCTGACCAGGGGGAGGGGTCTAACTATGGCTACACCTTC	CSADQGEGSNYGYTF
.	20	TRBD2	TRBV5-1	TRBJ2-3	TGCGCCAGCAGCTTGGAGGGACCCTTGGCGGGAGCGGGGGGCACAGATACGCAGTATTTT	CASSLEGPLAGAGGTDTQYF
.	12	.	TRBV28	TRBJ2-7	TGTGCCAGCAGTCTAGGACGATACGAGCAGTACTTC	CASSLGRYEQYF
few	15	.	TRBV5-1	TRBJ2-3	TGCGCCAGCAGCCCGCGTCGGGGTAGCACAGATACGCAGTATTTT	CASSPRRGSTDTQYF
medium-sized	13	TRBD2	TRBV20-1	TRBJ2-2	TGCAGTGCTAGCCTAGCGGGAACCGGGGAGCTGTTTTTT	CSASLAGTGELFF
.	13	TRBD2	TRBV18	TRBJ2-1	TGTGCCAGCTTACCCGGGAGGAACAATGAGCAGTTCTTC	CASLPGRNNEQFF
.	13	.	TRBV6-2/TRBV6-3	TRBJ2-1	TGTGCCAGCAGACGTGACCAATACAATGAGCAGTTCTTC	CASRRDQYNEQFF
few	15	TRBD2	TRBV2	TRBJ2-1	TGTGCCAGCAGTGAATTAGTAGCGGGGGGCAATGAGCAGTTCTTC	CASSELVAGGNEQFF
.	12	.	TRBV7-3	TRBJ2-3	TGTGCCAGCAGGCCCAGCATGGGGTGGCAGTATTTT	CASRPSMGWQYF
medium-sized	14	TRBD2	TRBV20-1	TRBJ2-7	TGCAGTGCAGGGGCGAGCGGGGATCCGTGGGAGCAGTACTTC	CSAGASGDPWEQYF
many	14	TRBD2	TRBV20-1	TRBJ2-1	TGCAGTGCTAGACCTAGCGGGAGGGCTAATGAGCAGTTCTTC	CSARPSGRANEQFF
.	11	TRBD2	TRBV19	TRBJ2-4	TGTGCCAGTAGCCGGGGGGGACATCCCTACTTC	CASSRGGHPYF
many	14	.	TRBV6-6	TRBJ1-2	TGTGCCAGCACTCCCGCCACGACTAACTATGGCTACACCTTC	CASTPATTNYGYTF
.	14	.	TRBV5-1	TRBJ1-1	TGCGCCAGCAGCTTGTTGACAGAACCCTCTGAAGCTTTCTTT	CASSLLTEPSEAFF
many	17	TRBD1	TRBV7-2	TRBJ1-6	TGTGCCAGCAGCGCGGACAGGGGTCGCTCCTATAATTCACCCCTCCACTTT	CASSADRGRSYNSPLHF
few	15	.	TRBV20-1	TRBJ2-1	TGCAGTGCTATCCCGGGCTCAGAGTTCCTTGTTAAACAGTTCTTC	CSAIPGSEFLVKQFF
medium-sized	16	.	TRBV5-1	TRBJ2-1	TGCGCCAGCAGCTTGGAGGGGGGAGTATCCTACAATGAGCAGTTCTTC	CASSLEGGVSYNEQFF
few	15	TRBD1	TRBV12-3/TRBV12-4	TRBJ2-2	TGTGCCAGCAGCCGACAGGGTTCGGGAACCGGGGAGCTGTTTTTT	CASSRQGSGTGELFF
.	16	TRBD1	TRBV5-1	TRBJ2-5	TGCGCCAGCAGCTTCCGGACAGGGGGAAGCCAAGAGACCCAGTACTTC	CASSFRTGGSQETQYF
few	14	.	TRBV28	TRBJ2-4	TGTGCCAGCACACCGGGACTAGCCAAAAACATTCAGTACTTC	CASTPGLAKNIQYF
.	15	TRBD2	TRBV7-9	TRBJ2-1	TGTGCCAGCAGCTTATGGCTAGCGGGGCCCAATGAGCAGTTCTTC	CASSLWLAGPNEQFF
.	17	TRBD2	TRBV11-3	TRBJ2-3	TGTGCCAGCAGCTTAGATTCTGTAGCGGGGTTCACAGATACGCAGTATTTT	CASSLDSVAGFTDTQYF
.	16	TRBD1	TRBV7-2	TRBJ1-1	TGTGCCAGCAGCCAACGGACAGGGGGCGCGAGGACTGAAGCTTTCTTT	CASSQRTGGARTEAFF
.	13	.	TRBV7-9	TRBJ2-5	TGTGCCAGCAGCTTATATTCCTTGGAGACCCAGTACTTC	CASSLYSLETQYF
.	13	.	TRBV5-1	TRBJ2-3	TGCGCCAGCAGCCTGACAGTCACAGATACGCAGTATTTT	CASSLTVTDTQYF
many	19	.	TRBV20-1	TRBJ2-7	TGCAGTGCTAGAGTCTACAGCCCGGGGCAGGGGATCGCAACCTACGAGCAGTACTTC	CSARVYSPGQGIATYEQYF
.	16	TRBD1	TRBV7-2	TRBJ1-2	TGTGCCAGCAGCTTAGCCGCGACAGGGGGTATCTATGGCTACACCTTC	CASSLAATGGIYGYTF
few	16	.	TRBV5-5	TRBJ1-1	TGTGCCAGCAGCTTTAGGGCCGTCAGTTATCCCACTGAAGCTTTCTTT	CASSFRAVSYPTEAFF
once	16	TRBD2	TRBV6-5	TRBJ2-2	TGTGCCAGCAGTATGTACGCGGGGGGGCAGGCCGGGGAGCTGTTTTTT	CASSMYAGGQAGELFF
.	14	.	TRBV19	TRBJ2-3	TGTGCCAGTAGTGTTGACAGATACACAGATACGCAGTATTTT	CASSVDRYTDTQYF
.	13	TRBD2	TRBV20-1	TRBJ2-5	TGCAGTGGAAGGCTAGCGGGAAAAGAGACCCAGTACTTC	CSGRLAGKETQYF
.	12	TRBD1	TRBV7-9	TRBJ1-1	TGTGCCAGCAGCGTCCGGGACAGGGAAGCTTTCTTT	CASSVRDREAFF
many	13	.	TRBV6-5	TRBJ2-5	TGTGCCAGCAGTGGATCTCCTGGGGAGACCCAGTACTTC	CASSGSPGETQYF
.	15	TRBD2	TRBV6-1	TRBJ2-1	TGTGCCAGCAGACCGGGGCTAGCGGGTCGGAATGAGCAGTTCTTC	CASRPGLAGRNEQFF
.	14	TRBD2	TRBV20-1	TRBJ2-7	TGCAGTGCCAGTAGCGGGGGGGACATGCCCGAGAAGTACTTC	CSASSGGDMPEKYF
few	13	.	TRBV18	TRBJ1-2	TGTGCCAGCCAAGCTAAAACGGACTATGGCTACACCTTC	CASQAKTDYGYTF
.	16	TRBD1	TRBV7-9	TRBJ2-1	TGTGCCAGCAGCTCCCCATACTGGGACAGGGGCAATGAGCAGTTCTTC	CASSSPYWDRGNEQFF
.	13	.	TRBV27	TRBJ2-7	TGTGCCGGCAGTTTCAAGAGTAGTTGGGAGCAGTACTTC	CAGSFKSSWEQYF
few	13	.	TRBV28	TRBJ1-3	TGTGCCACCCGGGCCCACTCTGGAAACACCATATATTTT	CATRAHSGNTIYF
.	13	.	TRBV7-2	TRBJ2-3	TGTGCCAGCACTACAGGTGGGACAGATACGCAGTATTTT	CASTTGGTDTQYF
large	11	.	TRBV20-1	TRBJ1-5	TGCAGTGCCGGGGGAGCTCAGCCCCAGCATTTT	CSAGGAQPQHF
few	12	.	TRBV20-1	TRBJ1-5	TGCAGTGCTAGTGCTACCGTAGAGCCCCAGCATTTT	CSASATVEPQHF
.	14	TRBD1	TRBV5-1	TRBJ2-7	TGCGCCAGCAGCTTGGATGGACAGGGTCCAAAGGAGTACTTC	CASSLDGQGPKEYF
medium-sized	14	.	TRBV28	TRBJ1-1	TGTGCCAGCAGTTTGACAGGAGGGACCACTGAAGCTTTCTTT	CASSLTGGTTEAFF
many	12	.	TRBV12-3/TRBV12-4	TRBJ2-7	TGTGCCAGCAGTTTGAGGCAAGAACAGCAGTACTTC	CASSLRQEQQYF
.	16	.	TRBV5-1	TRBJ2-3	TGCGCCAGCAGCTTGGGCGAGTACTGGGCCACAGATACGCAGTATTTT	CASSLGEYWATDTQYF
.	14	TRBD2	TRBV12-3/TRBV12-4	TRBJ2-3	TGTGCCAGCAGCCCGGGACTAGGTAGAGATACGCAGTATTTT	CASSPGLGRDTQYF